The 22 T cell receptor beta chains reported below all come from one sample, sequenced in a study of T cells after yellow fever vaccination. A single record per CDR3 protein comes from TCRdb applying MiXCR to the 5' RACE reads. The sample carries approximately 550,000 distinct CDR3 sequences, approximately 15% recorded once. The source was PBMCs, collected on the day of the yellow fever booster vaccination. All receptors derive from a man aged 30 to 45 who received the YFV17D yellow fever vaccine.

The chain joins TRBV20-1 to TRBJ1-4; 10 bases match TRBD1. Unmatched junction bases numbered 4, after V lost 5 bases and J lost 7 bases. Per the germline V gene, CDR1 is DFQATT and CDR2 is SNEGSKA (reference sequence). The CDR3 loop spans 13 amino acids. The CDR3 reads CSAGDRGREKLFF. Written as DNA, the CDR3 is TGCAGTGCTGGGGACAGGGGACGTGAAAAACTGTTTTTT.

The chain couples TRBV20-1 to TRBJ2-5; no clear D gene. V gave up 4 bases and J gave up 5 bases, with 23 bases separating them. Germline V gene data show CDR1 as DFQATT and CDR2 as SNEGSKA (reference sequence). CDR3 size: 16 residues. The CDR3 DNA is TGCAGTGCTAACGCGTGGCGCGACAATTCGAGGGAGACCCAGTACTTC. It specifies CSANAWRDNSRETQYF.

The rearrangement links TRBV30 to TRBJ2-7; 7 bases are a match to TRBD1. The CDR3 loop spans 14 amino acids. J was trimmed by 3 bases and V by 2 bases; bases with no gene match: 7. Germline values: CDR1 GTSNPN, CDR2 SVGIG (reference sequence). CDR3 bases: TGTGCCTGGAGTTCCGACAGGGCTTTCTACGAGCAGTACTTC. Translation gives CAWSSDRAFYEQYF.

This clonotype occurred many times. This chain connects TRBV20-1 to TRBJ2-5; 7 bases match TRBD1. V shed 7 bases, J shed 5 bases, and the junction held 16 bases outside the gene matches. From germline, CDR1 is DFQATT and CDR2 SNEGSKA (reference sequence). This CDR3 is built from 15 residues. CDR3 loop: CSVIRLTGPQETQYF. The CDR3 DNA reads TGCAGTGTGATACGCTTGACAGGGCCCCAGGAGACCCAGTACTTC.

The chain joins TRBV6-1 to TRBJ1-3, with 7 bases fitting TRBD1. Per the germline V gene, CDR1 is MNHNS and CDR2 is SASEGT. This CDR3 contains 14 residues. Losses at the gene ends were 8 bases for V and 4 bases for J; bases not matched to a gene: 8. Here the CDR3 reads CASGRQGGGNTIYF. As DNA, the CDR3 is TGTGCCAGCGGACGACAGGGTGGCGGAAACACCATATATTTT.

This rearrangement joins TRBV7-2 to TRBJ2-2; D gene ambiguous. There are 13 residues in the CDR3. V was shortened by 1 base and J by 10 bases, with 10 bases between the two germline ends. The germline V gene has CDR1 SGHTA and CDR2 FQGNSA. CDR3: CASSLVGGEELFF. CDR3 in DNA: TGTGCCAGCAGCTTAGTTGGCGGCGAGGAGCTGTTTTTT.

The chain employs TRBV12-3 or TRBV12-4 and TRBJ2-1; weak D call: TRBD2 (6 bases). The V and J ends lost 6 bases and 9 bases respectively, with 9 bases between them. The CDR3 consists of 11 residues. The CDR3 loop reads CASRLAGEQFF. The CDR3 coding sequence is TGTGCCAGCAGACTAGCTGGTGAGCAGTTCTTC.

This clonotype appeared a few times. The chain is built from TRBV6-6 and TRBJ2-7; D remains ambiguous. This CDR3 has 12 residues. Per germline, CDR1 MNHNY and CDR2 SVGAGI (reference sequence). V dropped 4 bases and J dropped 5 bases, with 9 bases sitting between them. In DNA form, the CDR3 reads TGTGCCAGCAGTTCCCGGGTCCACGAGCAGTACTTC. It specifies CASSSRVHEQYF.

This clonotype was observed at least ten times. The chain has TRBV20-1 and TRBJ1-1; D is unclear. V lost 1 base to trimming and J lost 3 bases, with 9 bases between them. The CDR3 is 13 amino acids. Germline V gene lookup returns CDR1 DFQATT and CDR2 SNEGSKA (reference sequence). The CDR3 reads CSARADTYTEAFF. The CDR3 DNA sequence: TGCAGTGCTAGAGCCGACACATACACTGAAGCTTTCTTT.

The rearrangement links TRBV7-2 to TRBJ1-4; no definite D call. CDR1 and CDR2 from the germline V gene are SGHTA and FQGNSA. This CDR3 comprises 17 residues. Trimming cost V 7 bases and J 0 bases, with 18 bases left between them. CDR3 in DNA: TGTGCCAGCACCAATTACTCCTTCAGAACAACTAATGAAAAACTGTTTTTT. It is translated as CASTNYSFRTTNEKLFF.

This clonotype was recorded a few times. V and J are TRBV15 and TRBJ2-1; 10 bases are a match to TRBD2. With V trimmed by 5 bases and J by 8 bases, 12 bases remained unmatched. Germline V gene lookup returns CDR1 LNHNV and CDR2 YYDKDF (reference sequence). The length of the CDR3 is 16 residues. The CDR3 reads CATSFPLAGVPHEQFF. The CDR3 coding sequence is TGTGCCACCAGCTTTCCGCTAGCGGGAGTACCCCATGAGCAGTTCTTC.

This clonotype was seen only a few times. The J gene is TRBJ2-3, the V gene TRBV20-1; D is possibly TRBD2 (6 bases). Between the trimmed V and J ends, which lost 6 bases and 5 bases, there was a span of 15 bases. The CDR3 spans 13 residues. Germline CDR1 DFQATT, CDR2 SNEGSKA (reference sequence). The CDR3: CSAPGGAEDTQYF. CDR3 nucleotide sequence: TGCAGTGCCCCCGGGGGAGCCGAAGATACGCAGTATTTT.

This clonotype has a handful of counts. This chain connects TRBV28 to TRBJ2-7, with 7 bases identical to TRBD2. The V segment lost 2 bases and the J segment 8 bases; nucleotides outside the gene matches: 12. Germline loops: CDR1 MDHEN, CDR2 SYDVKM. The CDR3 extends over 15 amino acids. The CDR3, as DNA: TGTGCCAGCAGTTTAGCTCGGGCTAGCGGAGATAAGCAGTACTTC. Protein: CASSLARASGDKQYF.

This clonotype was seen more than once but under ten times. V and J are TRBV6-1 and TRBJ1-2; 9 positions agree with TRBD1. The CDR3 extends over 14 amino acids. With 3 bases clipped from V and 7 bases from J, the junction kept 6 bases outside the gene matches. Germline CDR1 and CDR2: MNHNS and SASEGT. CDR3 region: CASSDRQGEGGYTF. The CDR3 DNA reads as TGTGCCAGCAGTGATAGACAGGGGGAGGGTGGCTACACCTTC.

CDR3 sequence: CASSLVSSGSLHNEQFF. The CDR3 DNA follows: TGTGCCAGCAGTTTAGTATCTAGCGGGAGCCTTCACAATGAGCAGTTCTTC. The chain employs TRBV12-3 or TRBV12-4 and TRBJ2-1; 10 bases are a match to TRBD2. V was clipped by 1 base and J by 5 bases; unmatched bases: 8. The length of the CDR3 is 17 residues.

This sequence joins TRBV7-2 and TRBJ2-1; D not certain. The ends were cut back, 0 bases at V and 10 bases at J, with 10 bases in the middle. CDR1 is SGHTA, CDR2 FQGNSA, per germline. The CDR3 sequence is 13 residues long. CDR3 sequence: CASSLAAGFEQFF. The CDR3 coding sequence is TGTGCCAGCAGCTTAGCGGCCGGCTTCGAGCAGTTCTTC.

This clonotype occurred many times. This chain joins TRBV7-2 and TRBJ2-3; 10 bases fit TRBD2. There are 18 residues in the CDR3. The V gene end was trimmed by 2 bases and the J gene end by 1 base; junction bases not matched to a gene: 9. The germline gives CDR1 SGHTA, CDR2 FQGNSA. The CDR3 loop is CASSLSSGSPWGTDTQYF. In DNA, the CDR3 is TGTGCCAGCAGCTTATCTAGCGGGAGTCCTTGGGGCACAGATACGCAGTATTTT.

In its sample, this clonotype was seen a few times. The rearrangement uses TRBV25-1 and TRBJ2-3; D is unclear. The CDR3 length is 12 residues. Trimming took 4 bases from V and 7 from J, leaving 9 bases between them. Germline V gene sequence: CDR1 MGHDK, CDR2 SYGVNS. CDR3 nucleotide sequence: TGTGCCAGCAGTGCCCCGCGCAATACGCAGTATTTT. Amino acid sequence: CASSAPRNTQYF.

This clonotype has only a few counts. CDR3 sequence (DNA): TGTGCCAGCAGCAATAGCGGGAGGGCCGGTTATACGCAGTATTTT. Its protein product is CASSNSGRAGYTQYF. V usage is TRBV12-3 or TRBV12-4 and J usage is TRBJ2-3; 11 positions match TRBD2. The CDR3 consists of 15 residues. Germline trimming cut 6 bases from V and 7 bases from J; bases unmatched to any gene: 9.

This clonotype was observed many times. This chain connects TRBV12-3 or TRBV12-4 to TRBJ1-5; 7 nucleotides line up with TRBD1. V trimming: 5 bases; J trimming: 0 bases; junction bases outside the gene matches: 10. This CDR3 comprises 17 residues. The CDR3 nucleotides are TGTGCCAGCAGTCTCCGGACAGGAGTTTATAGCAATCAGCCCCAGCATTTT. This translates into CASSLRTGVYSNQPQHF.

This clonotype was recorded a few times. The gene calls are TRBV25-1 and TRBJ2-7; 10 bases are shared with TRBD2. Germline V gene sequence: CDR1 MGHDK, CDR2 SYGVNS. After removal of 3 bases from V and 2 bases from J, the junction contained 4 bases not matched to a gene. The CDR3 has 15 residues. CDR3 bases: TGTGCCAGCAGTGACTCGCTAGCGGGAGCCTACGAGCAGTACTTC. Amino acids: CASSDSLAGAYEQYF.

V usage is TRBV7-6 and J usage is TRBJ2-7; D not certain. V gave up 4 bases and J gave up 6 bases, with 16 bases separating them. CDR3 length: 14 residues. Germline loops: CDR1 SGHVS, CDR2 FNYEAQ. In nucleotides, the CDR3 is TGTGCCAGCAGCTCCGGACCGTCCCGCCTCGAGCAGTACTTC. Amino acids: CASSSGPSRLEQYF. Combining the CDR3 with reference TRBV7-6 and TRBJ2-7 gives the whole variable domain GAGVSQSPRYKVTKRGQDVALRCDPISGHVSLYWYRQALGQGPEFLTYFNYEAQQDKSGLPNDRFSAERPEGSISTLTIQRTEQRDSAMYRCASSSGPSRLEQYFGPGTRLTVT.